These T cell receptor beta chains were read from a single sample in a study of T cell repertoires in cytomegalovirus infection. TCRdb re-called the reads through MiXCR, storing one row per CDR3 protein. The table has under 300,000 distinct CDR3 sequences, 22% seen once. Their specific antigens are unknown. The sample here was cultured PBMCs, taken from culture after CMV antigen stimulation. The receptors here all came from a human donor in good health (CMV status not recorded). Some clones in this sample may be carry-over from other donors' samples. The CDR3 runs from the conserved cysteine through the conserved F or W. A D gene is named only where the DNA matches it firmly. Size is stated for part of the rows, as once, few or many counts, or as a class when the clone is expanded.

J: TRBJ2-5; D: NA; V: TRBV6-2/TRBV6-3; size: NA; DNA: TGTGCCACCACGGAGGTTGGGGGGGAGACCCAGTACTTC; CDR3: CATTEVGGETQYF
J: TRBJ2-7; D: NA; V: TRBV14; size: few; DNA: TGTGCCAGCAGCCAAGATCTCCGGGGGACCGAGCAGTACTTC; CDR3: CASSQDLRGTEQYF
J: TRBJ2-1; D: NA; V: TRBV7-8; size: many; DNA: TGTGCCAGCAGCTTCACCCGCGGTACCTACAATGAGCAGTTCTTC; CDR3: CASSFTRGTYNEQFF
J: TRBJ2-2; D: TRBD1; V: TRBV7-2; size: many; DNA: TGTGCCAGCAGCTATAGCATGGGACAGGGGAACACCGGGGAGCTGTTTTTT; CDR3: CASSYSMGQGNTGELFF
J: TRBJ1-4; D: NA; V: TRBV7-9; size: NA; DNA: TGTGCCAGCAGCTTATCTGACAGCAGAAATGAAAAACTGTTTTTT; CDR3: CASSLSDSRNEKLFF
J: TRBJ2-3; D: NA; V: TRBV7-6; size: many; DNA: TGTGCCAGCAGCTTAGATCCAAATACGCAGTATTTT; CDR3: CASSLDPNTQYF
J: TRBJ2-2; D: NA; V: TRBV7-2; size: many; DNA: TGTGCCAGCAGCTTACTGGGCCCGGGCACCGGGGAGCTGTTTTTT; CDR3: CASSLLGPGTGELFF
J: TRBJ1-2; D: NA; V: TRBV28; size: NA; DNA: TGTGCCAGCAGTCCCCCCAACTATGGCTACACCTTC; CDR3: CASSPPNYGYTF
J: TRBJ2-1; D: NA; V: TRBV4-1; size: few; DNA: TGCGCCAGCAGCCAAGATGAGGCGGGACAGTCCTACAATGAGCAGTTCTTC; CDR3: CASSQDEAGQSYNEQFF
J: TRBJ1-2; D: NA; V: TRBV12-3/TRBV12-4; size: NA; DNA: TGTGCCAGCGGTCTATATAATAACTATGGCTACACCTTC; CDR3: CASGLYNNYGYTF
J: TRBJ2-2; D: TRBD2; V: TRBV11-2; size: few; DNA: TGTGCCAGCAGCTTCCGACTAGCGGAGAACACCGGGGAGCTGTTTTTT; CDR3: CASSFRLAENTGELFF
J: TRBJ1-3; D: NA; V: TRBV19; size: NA; DNA: TGTGCCAGCAAAACTTGGAACTCTGGAAACACCATATATTTT; CDR3: CASKTWNSGNTIYF
J: TRBJ2-1; D: TRBD2; V: TRBV12-3/TRBV12-4; size: few; DNA: TGTGCCAGCAGGGGGACCGGGACTAGCGGGAGTGGTGAGCAGTTCTTC; CDR3: CASRGTGTSGSGEQFF
J: TRBJ2-3; D: TRBD2; V: TRBV6-2/TRBV6-3; size: NA; DNA: TGTGCCAGCAGTAGGAGCGGGAGCTCAGATACGCAGTATTTT; CDR3: CASSRSGSSDTQYF
J: TRBJ2-6; D: TRBD1; V: TRBV9; size: NA; DNA: TGTGCCAGCAGCGCGGACAGGGCTGGGGCCAACGTCCTGACTTTC; CDR3: CASSADRAGANVLTF
J: TRBJ2-2; D: NA; V: TRBV4-1; size: few; DNA: TGCGCCAGCAGCCAAGAGTTATACTCAGCGAACACCGGGGAGCTGTTTTTT; CDR3: CASSQELYSANTGELFF
J: TRBJ2-1; D: TRBD2; V: TRBV2; size: NA; DNA: TGTGCCAGCAGTGAACCTACCACTAGCGGGAGCCACAATGAGCAGTTCTTC; CDR3: CASSEPTTSGSHNEQFF
J: TRBJ2-1; D: TRBD2; V: TRBV14; size: NA; DNA: TGTGCCAGCAGCCAAGGTCGTGGGAGGGCAGGGAATGAGCAGTTCTTC; CDR3: CASSQGRGRAGNEQFF
J: TRBJ2-2; D: NA; V: TRBV18; size: few; DNA: TGTGCCAGCTCACCACGCGGTAGAAGTCCCGCTGACCCCGGGGAGCTGTTTTTT; CDR3: CASSPRGRSPADPGELFF
J: TRBJ2-1; D: TRBD2; V: TRBV7-9; size: many; DNA: TGTGCCAGCAGCTTAGCGCAGGGACTAGCGGGAGAGGTAGGGCAGTTCTTC; CDR3: CASSLAQGLAGEVGQFF